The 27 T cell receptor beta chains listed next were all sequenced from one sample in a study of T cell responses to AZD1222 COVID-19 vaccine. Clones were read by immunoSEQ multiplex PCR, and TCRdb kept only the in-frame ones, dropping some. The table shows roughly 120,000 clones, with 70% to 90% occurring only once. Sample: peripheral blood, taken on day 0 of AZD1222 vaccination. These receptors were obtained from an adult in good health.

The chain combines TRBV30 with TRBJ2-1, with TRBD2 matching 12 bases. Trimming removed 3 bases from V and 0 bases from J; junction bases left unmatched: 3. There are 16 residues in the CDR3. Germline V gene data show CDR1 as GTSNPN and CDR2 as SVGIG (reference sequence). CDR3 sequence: CAWRGTSGSSYNEQFF. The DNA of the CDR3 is TGTGCCTGGAGGGGGACTAGCGGGTCCTCCTACAATGAGCAGTTCTTC. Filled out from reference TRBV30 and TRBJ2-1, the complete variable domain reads SQTIHQWPATLVQPVGSPLSLECTVEGTSNPNLYWYRQAAGRGLQLLFYSVGIGQISSEVPQNLSASRPQDRQFILSSKKLLLSDSGFYLCAWRGTSGSSYNEQFFGPGTRLTVL.

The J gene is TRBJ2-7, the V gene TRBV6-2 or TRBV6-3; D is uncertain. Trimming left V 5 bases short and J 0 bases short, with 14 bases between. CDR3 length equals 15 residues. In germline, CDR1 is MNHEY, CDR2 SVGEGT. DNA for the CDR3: TGTGCCAGCAGTAACCCCCCACAGAGCTCCTACGAGCAGTACTTC. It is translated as CASSNPPQSSYEQYF.

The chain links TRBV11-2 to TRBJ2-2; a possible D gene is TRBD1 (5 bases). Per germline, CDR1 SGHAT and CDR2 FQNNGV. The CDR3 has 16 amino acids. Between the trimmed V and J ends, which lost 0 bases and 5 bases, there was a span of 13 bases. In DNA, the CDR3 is TGTGCCAGCAGCTTAGATCCCAGGGTACGGACCGGGGAGCTGTTTTTT. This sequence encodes CASSLDPRVRTGELFF.

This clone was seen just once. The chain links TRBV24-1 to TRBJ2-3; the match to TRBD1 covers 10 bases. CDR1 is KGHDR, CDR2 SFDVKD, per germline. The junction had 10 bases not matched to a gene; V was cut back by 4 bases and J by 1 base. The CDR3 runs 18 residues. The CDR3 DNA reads TGTGCCACCAGTGACCCCCCGGGACAGGGGAGTCGCACAGATACGCAGTATTTT. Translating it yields CATSDPPGQGSRTDTQYF.

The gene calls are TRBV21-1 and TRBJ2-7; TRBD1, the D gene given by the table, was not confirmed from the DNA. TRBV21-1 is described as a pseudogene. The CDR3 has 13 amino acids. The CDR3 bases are TGTGCCAGCAGCAGCAACAGGGACCACGAGCAGTACTTC. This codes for CASSSNRDHEQYF.

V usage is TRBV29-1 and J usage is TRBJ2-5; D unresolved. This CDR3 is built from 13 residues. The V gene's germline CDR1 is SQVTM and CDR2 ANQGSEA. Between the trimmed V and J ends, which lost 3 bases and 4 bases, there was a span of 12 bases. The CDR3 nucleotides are TGCAGCGTTGATACCTCGGAGCGAGAGACCCAGTACTTC. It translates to CSVDTSERETQYF.

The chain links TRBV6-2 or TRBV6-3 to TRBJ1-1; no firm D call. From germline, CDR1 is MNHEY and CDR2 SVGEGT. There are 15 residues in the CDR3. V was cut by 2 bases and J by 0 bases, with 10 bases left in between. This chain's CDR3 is CASSYSALLNTEAFF. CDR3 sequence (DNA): TGTGCCAGCAGTTACAGCGCCCTTTTGAACACTGAAGCTTTCTTT.

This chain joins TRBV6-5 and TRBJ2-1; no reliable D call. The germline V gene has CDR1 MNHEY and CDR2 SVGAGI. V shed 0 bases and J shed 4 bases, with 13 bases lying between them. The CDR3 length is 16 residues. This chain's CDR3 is CASSYSRLSHYNEQFF. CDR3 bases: TGTGCCAGCAGTTACTCGAGGCTATCCCATTACAATGAGCAGTTCTTC.

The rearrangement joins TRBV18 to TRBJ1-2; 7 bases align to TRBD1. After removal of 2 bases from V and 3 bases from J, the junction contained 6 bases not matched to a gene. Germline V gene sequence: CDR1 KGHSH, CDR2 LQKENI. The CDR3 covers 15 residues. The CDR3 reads CASSPRQGGDYGYTF. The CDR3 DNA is TGTGCCAGCTCACCAAGACAGGGTGGGGACTATGGCTACACCTTC.

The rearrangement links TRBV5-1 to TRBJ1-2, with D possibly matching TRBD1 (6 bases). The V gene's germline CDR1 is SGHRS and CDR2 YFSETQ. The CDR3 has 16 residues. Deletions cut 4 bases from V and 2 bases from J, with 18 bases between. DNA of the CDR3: TGCGCCAGCAGCCACACGGCAGGGGTGGAAAACTATGGCTACACCTTC. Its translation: CASSHTAGVENYGYTF.

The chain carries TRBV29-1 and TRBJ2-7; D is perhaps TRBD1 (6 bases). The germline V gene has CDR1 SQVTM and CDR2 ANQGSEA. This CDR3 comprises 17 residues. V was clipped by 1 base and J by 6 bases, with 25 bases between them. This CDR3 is CSVEVWTSGDTNSEQYF. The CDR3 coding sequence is TGCAGCGTTGAAGTATGGACCTCTGGGGACACCAATTCCGAGCAGTACTTC.

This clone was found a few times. The CDR3 nucleotides read TGCGCCAGCAGCCAATCTGTTACGTCCTACGAGCAGTACTTC. Translated: CASSQSVTSYEQYF. The genes are TRBV4-1 and TRBJ2-7; no reliable D call. The CDR3 is made up of 14 amino acids. V dropped 2 bases and J dropped 1 base, with 9 bases sitting between them. Germline values: CDR1 MGHRA, CDR2 YSYEKL.

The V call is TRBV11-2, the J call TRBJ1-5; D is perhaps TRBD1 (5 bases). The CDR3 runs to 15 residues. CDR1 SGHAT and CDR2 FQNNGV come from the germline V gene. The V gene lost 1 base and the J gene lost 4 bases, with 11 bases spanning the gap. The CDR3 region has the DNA TGTGCCAGCAGCTTAGCAGGGAGTGGGAATCAGCCCCAGCATTTT. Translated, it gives CASSLAGSGNQPQHF.

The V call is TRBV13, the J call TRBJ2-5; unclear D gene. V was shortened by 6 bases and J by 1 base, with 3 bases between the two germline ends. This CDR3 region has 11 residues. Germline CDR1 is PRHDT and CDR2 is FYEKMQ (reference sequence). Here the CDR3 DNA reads TGTGCCAGCAGTTTCCAAGAGACCCAGTACTTC. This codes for CASSFQETQYF. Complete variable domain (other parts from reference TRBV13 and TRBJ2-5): AAGVIQSPRHLIKEKRETATLKCYPIPRHDTVYWYQQGPGQDPQFLISFYEKMQSDKGSIPDRFSAQQFSDYHSELNMSSLELGDSALYFCASSFQETQYFGPGTRLLVL.

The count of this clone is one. DNA of the CDR3: TGTGCCAGCAGGTCAGGATCGGGAGGCAATCAGCCCCAGCATTTT. Protein sequence: CASRSGSGGNQPQHF. The V and J genes are TRBV6-5 and TRBJ1-5; unclear D gene. Germline CDR1 and CDR2: MNHEY and SVGAGI. The CDR3 loop spans 15 amino acids. With 6 bases removed from V and 2 bases from J, the gap between germline ends came to 14 bases.

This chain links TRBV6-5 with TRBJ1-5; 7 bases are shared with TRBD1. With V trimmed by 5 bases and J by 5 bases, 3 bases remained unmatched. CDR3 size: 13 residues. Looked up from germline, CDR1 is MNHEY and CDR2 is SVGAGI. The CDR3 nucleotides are TGTGCCAGCAGTCGGGACAGAGATCAGCCCCAGCATTTT. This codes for CASSRDRDQPQHF.

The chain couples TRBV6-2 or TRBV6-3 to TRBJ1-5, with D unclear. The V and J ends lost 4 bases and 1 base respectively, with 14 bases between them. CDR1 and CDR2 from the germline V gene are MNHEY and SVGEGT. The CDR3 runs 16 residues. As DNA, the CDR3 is TGTGCCAGCAGTTTAGGACTTGTTTCGAGCAATCAGCCCCAGCATTTT. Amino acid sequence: CASSLGLVSSNQPQHF.

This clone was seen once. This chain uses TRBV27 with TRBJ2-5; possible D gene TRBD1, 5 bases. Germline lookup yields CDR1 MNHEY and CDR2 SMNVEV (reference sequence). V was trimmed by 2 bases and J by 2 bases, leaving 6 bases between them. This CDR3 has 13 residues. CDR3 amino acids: CASSLDSQETQYF. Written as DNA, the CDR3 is TGTGCCAGCAGTTTAGACAGTCAAGAGACCCAGTACTTC.

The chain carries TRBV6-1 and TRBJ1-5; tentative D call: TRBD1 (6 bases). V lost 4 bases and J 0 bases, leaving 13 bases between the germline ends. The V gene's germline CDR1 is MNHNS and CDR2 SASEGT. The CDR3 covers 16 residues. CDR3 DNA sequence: TGTGCCAGCAGTGGATATGGACAGCATAGCAATCAGCCCCAGCATTTT. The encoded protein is CASSGYGQHSNQPQHF.

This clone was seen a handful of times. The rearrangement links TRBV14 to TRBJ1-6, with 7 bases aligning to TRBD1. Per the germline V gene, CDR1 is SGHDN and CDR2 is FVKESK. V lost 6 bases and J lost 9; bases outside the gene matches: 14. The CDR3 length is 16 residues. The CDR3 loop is CASRKGGAVLRSPLHF. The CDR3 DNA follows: TGTGCCAGCAGAAAAGGGGGCGCGGTGCTTCGTTCACCCCTCCACTTT. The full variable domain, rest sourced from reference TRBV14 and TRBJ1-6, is EAGVTQFPSHSVIEKGQTVTLRCDPISGHDNLYWYRRVMGKEIKFLLHFVKESKQDESGMPNNRFLAERTGGTYSTLKVQPAELEDSGVYFCASRKGGAVLRSPLHFGNGTRLTVT.

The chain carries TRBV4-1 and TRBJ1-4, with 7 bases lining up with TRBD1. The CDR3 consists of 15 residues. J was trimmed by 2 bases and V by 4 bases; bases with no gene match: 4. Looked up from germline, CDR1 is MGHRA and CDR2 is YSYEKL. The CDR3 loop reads CASSPQQGTNEKLFF. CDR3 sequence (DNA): TGCGCCAGCAGCCCTCAACAGGGGACTAATGAAAAACTGTTTTTT.

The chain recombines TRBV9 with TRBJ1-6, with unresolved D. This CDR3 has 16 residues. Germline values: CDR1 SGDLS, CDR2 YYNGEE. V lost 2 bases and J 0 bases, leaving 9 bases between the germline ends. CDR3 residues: CASSVQGSSYNSPLHF. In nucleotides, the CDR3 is TGTGCCAGCAGCGTCCAAGGCAGCTCCTATAATTCACCCCTCCACTTT.

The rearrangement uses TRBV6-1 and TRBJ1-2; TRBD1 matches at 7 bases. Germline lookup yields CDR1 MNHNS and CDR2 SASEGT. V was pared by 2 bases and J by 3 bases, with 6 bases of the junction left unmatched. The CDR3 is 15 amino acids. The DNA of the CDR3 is TGTGCCAGCAGTGAATCTACCAGGGGGGACTATGGCTACACCTTC. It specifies CASSESTRGDYGYTF.

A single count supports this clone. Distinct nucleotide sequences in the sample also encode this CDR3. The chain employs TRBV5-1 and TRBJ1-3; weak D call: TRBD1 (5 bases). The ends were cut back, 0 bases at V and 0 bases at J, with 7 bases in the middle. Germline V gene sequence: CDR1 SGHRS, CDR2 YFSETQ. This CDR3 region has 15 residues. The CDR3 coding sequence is TGCGCCAGCAGCTTGGGACAGAACTCTGGAAACACCATATATTTT. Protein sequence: CASSLGQNSGNTIYF.

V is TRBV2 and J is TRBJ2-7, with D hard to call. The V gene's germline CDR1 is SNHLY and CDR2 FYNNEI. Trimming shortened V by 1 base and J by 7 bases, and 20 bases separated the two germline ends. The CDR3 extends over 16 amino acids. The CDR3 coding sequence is TGTGCCAGCAGTGAAGGGGAAGATGGCGGACGTTGGGAGCAGTACTTC. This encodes CASSEGEDGGRWEQYF.

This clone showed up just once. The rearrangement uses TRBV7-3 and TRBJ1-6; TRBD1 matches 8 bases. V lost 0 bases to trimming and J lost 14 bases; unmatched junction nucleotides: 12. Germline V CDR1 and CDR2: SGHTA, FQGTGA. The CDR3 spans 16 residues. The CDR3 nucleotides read TGTGCCAGCAGCTTAACGGCCCAGGGGGCCAGTGGGGCCCTCCACTTT. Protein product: CASSLTAQGASGALHF.

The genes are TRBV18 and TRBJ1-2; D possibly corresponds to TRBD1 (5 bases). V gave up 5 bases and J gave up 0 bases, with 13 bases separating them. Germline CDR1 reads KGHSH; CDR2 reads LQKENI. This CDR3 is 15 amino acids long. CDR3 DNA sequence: TGTGCCAGCTCAAAGACAGCCCCAGCTAACTATGGCTACACCTTC. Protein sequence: CASSKTAPANYGYTF.